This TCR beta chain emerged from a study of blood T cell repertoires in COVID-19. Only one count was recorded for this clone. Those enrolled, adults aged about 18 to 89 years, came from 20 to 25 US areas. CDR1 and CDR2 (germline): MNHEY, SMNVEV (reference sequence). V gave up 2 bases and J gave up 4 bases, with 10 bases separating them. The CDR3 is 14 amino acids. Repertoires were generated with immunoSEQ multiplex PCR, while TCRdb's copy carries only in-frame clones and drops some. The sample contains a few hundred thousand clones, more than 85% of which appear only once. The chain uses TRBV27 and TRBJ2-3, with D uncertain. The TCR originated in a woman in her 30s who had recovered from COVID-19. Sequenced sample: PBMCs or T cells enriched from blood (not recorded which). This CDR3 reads CASSLDRVPDTQYF. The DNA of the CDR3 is TGTGCCAGCAGTTTAGACCGGGTCCCAGATACGCAGTATTTT.